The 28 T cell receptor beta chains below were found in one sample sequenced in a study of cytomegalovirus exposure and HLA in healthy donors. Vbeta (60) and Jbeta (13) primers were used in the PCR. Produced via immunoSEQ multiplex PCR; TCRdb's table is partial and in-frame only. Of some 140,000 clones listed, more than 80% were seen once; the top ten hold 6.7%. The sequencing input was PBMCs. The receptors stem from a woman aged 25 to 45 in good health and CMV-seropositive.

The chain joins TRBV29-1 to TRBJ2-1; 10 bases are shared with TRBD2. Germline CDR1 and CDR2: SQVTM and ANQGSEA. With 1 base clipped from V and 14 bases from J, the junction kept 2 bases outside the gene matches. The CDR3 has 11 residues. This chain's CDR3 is CSVEGLAGEFF. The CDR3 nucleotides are TGCAGCGTTGAAGGGCTAGCGGGGGAGTTCTTC.

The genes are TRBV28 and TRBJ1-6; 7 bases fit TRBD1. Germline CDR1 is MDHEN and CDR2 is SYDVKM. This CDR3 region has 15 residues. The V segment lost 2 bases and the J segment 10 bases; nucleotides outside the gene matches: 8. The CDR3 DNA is TGTGCCAGCAGTTTACCCCTTGGGACAGCATCACCCCTCCACTTT. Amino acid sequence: CASSLPLGTASPLHF.

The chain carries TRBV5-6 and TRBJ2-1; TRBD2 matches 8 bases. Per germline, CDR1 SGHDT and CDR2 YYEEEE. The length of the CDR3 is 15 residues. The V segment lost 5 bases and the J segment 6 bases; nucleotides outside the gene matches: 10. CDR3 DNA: TGTGCCAGCAGAACCCCCGGGACTAGAAGCAATGAGCAGTTCTTC. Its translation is CASRTPGTRSNEQFF.

The CDR3 region has the DNA TGTGCCAGCAGTCCCTCCAGCGGGGACCTTTCCGGGACCCAGTACTTC. Protein: CASSPSSGDLSGTQYF. The V call is TRBV27, the J call TRBJ2-5, with 7 nucleotides matching TRBD2. Looked up from germline, CDR1 is MNHEY and CDR2 is SMNVEV (reference sequence). After removal of 5 bases from V and 7 bases from J, the junction contained 16 bases not matched to a gene. CDR3 length: 16 amino acids.

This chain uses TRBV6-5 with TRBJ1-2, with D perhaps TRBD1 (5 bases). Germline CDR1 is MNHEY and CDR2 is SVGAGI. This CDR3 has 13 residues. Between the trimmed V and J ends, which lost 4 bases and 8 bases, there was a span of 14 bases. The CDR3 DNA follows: TGTGCCAGCAGTTTCGGGGGAGGGATGGGCTACACCTTC. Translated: CASSFGGGMGYTF.

The CDR3 coding sequence is TGCGCCAGCAGAACCGGGACAGGGGGATGGAGGGAGTACTTC. Protein product: CASRTGTGGWREYF. V is TRBV5-1 and J is TRBJ2-5; 11 nucleotides line up with TRBD1. Germline V CDR1 and CDR2: SGHRS, YFSETQ. The V segment lost 5 bases and the J segment 12 bases; nucleotides outside the gene matches: 12. The CDR3 consists of 14 residues.

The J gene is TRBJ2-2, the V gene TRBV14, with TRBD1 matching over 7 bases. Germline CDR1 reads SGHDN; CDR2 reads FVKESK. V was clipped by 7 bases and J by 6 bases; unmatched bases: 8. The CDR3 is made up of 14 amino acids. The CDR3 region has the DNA TGTGCCAGCAAGGGACAGTTGACACCCGGGGAGCTGTTTTTT. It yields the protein CASKGQLTPGELFF.

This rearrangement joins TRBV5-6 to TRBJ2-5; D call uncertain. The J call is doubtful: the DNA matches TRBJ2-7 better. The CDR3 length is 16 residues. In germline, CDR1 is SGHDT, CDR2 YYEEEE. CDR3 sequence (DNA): TGTGCCAGCAGCCTGGCCACCCCCTCCTACGTAAACGAGCAGTACTTC. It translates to CASSLATPSYVNEQYF.

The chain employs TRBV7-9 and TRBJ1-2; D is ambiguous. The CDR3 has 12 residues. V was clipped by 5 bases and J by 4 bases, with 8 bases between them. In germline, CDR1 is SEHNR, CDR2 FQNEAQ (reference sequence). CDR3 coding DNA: TGTGCCAGCAGCCCTGGAGCCTATGGCTACACCTTC. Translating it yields CASSPGAYGYTF. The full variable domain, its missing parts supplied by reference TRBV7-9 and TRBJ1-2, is DTGVSQNPRHKITKRGQNVTFRCDPISEHNRLYWYRQTLGQGPEFLTYFQNEAQLEKSRLLSDRFSAERPKGSFSTLEIQRTEQGDSAMYLCASSPGAYGYTFGSGTRLTVV.

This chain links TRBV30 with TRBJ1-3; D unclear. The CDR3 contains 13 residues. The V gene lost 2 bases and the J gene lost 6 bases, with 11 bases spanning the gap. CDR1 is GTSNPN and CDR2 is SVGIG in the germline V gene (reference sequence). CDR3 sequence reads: CAWSPWSVNTIYF. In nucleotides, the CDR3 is TGTGCCTGGAGTCCTTGGAGTGTAAACACCATATATTTT.

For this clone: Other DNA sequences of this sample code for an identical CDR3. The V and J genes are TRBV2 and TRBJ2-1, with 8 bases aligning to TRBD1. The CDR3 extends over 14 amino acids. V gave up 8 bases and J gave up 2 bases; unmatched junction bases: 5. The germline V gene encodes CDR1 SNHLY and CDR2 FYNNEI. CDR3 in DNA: TGTGCCAGCTCAGTACAGGGGGCCTACAATGAGCAGTTCTTC. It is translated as CASSVQGAYNEQFF.

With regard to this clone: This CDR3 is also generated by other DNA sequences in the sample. The CDR3 loop reads CASSEERLSSTDTQYF. CDR3 sequence (DNA): TGTGCCAGCAGTGAGGAAAGACTCTCAAGCACAGATACGCAGTATTTT. The chain is built from TRBV6-1 and TRBJ2-3, with D hard to call. This CDR3 has 16 residues. CDR1 is MNHNS and CDR2 is SASEGT in the germline V gene. Between the trimmed V and J ends, which lost 3 bases and 0 bases, there was a span of 13 bases.

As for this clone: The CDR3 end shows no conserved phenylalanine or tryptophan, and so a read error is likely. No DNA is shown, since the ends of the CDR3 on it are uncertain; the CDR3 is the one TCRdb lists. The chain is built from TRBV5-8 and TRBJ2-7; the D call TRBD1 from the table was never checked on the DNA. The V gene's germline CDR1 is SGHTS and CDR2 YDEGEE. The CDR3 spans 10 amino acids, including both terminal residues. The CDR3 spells CASSLYRGGL.

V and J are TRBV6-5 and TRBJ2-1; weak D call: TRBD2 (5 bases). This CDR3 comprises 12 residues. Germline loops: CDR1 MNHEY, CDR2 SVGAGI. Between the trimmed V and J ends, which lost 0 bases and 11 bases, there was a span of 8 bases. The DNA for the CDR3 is TGTGCCAGCAGTTACTCGAGGACTCAGCAGTTCTTC. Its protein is CASSYSRTQQFF.

The CDR3 here is CASSLASGGNQPQHF. The CDR3 bases are TGCGCCAGCAGCTTGGCGTCAGGGGGGAATCAGCCCCAGCATTTT. The rearrangement joins TRBV5-1 to TRBJ1-5; TRBD1 matches at 7 bases. The CDR3 totals 15 residues. With 0 bases clipped from V and 4 bases from J, the junction kept 4 bases outside the gene matches. From germline, CDR1 is SGHRS and CDR2 YFSETQ. The variable domain in full, completed from reference TRBV5-1 and TRBJ1-5, reads KAGVTQTPRYLIKTRGQQVTLSCSPISGHRSVSWYQQTPGQGLQFLFEYFSETQRNKGNFPGRFSGRQFSNSRSEMNVSTLELGDSALYLCASSLASGGNQPQHFGDGTRLSIL.

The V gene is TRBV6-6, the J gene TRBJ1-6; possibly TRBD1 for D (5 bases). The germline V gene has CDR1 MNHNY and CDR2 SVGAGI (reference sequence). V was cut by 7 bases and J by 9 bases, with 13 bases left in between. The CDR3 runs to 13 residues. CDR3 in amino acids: CASTLGGSSPLHF. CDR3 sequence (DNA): TGTGCCAGCACCCTCGGGGGTAGTTCACCCCTCCACTTT.

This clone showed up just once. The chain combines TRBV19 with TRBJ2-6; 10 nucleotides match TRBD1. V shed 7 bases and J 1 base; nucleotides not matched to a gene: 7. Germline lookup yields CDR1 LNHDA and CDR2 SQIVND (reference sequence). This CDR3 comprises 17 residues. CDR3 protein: CASTRTGGISGANVLTF. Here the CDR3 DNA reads TGTGCCAGTACACGGACAGGGGGTATATCTGGGGCCAACGTCCTGACTTTC.

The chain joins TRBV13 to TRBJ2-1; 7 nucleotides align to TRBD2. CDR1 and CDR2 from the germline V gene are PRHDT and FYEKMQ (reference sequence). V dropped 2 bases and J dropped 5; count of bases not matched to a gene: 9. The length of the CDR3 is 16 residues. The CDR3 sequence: CASSLPDWGGDNEQFF. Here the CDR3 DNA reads TGTGCCAGCAGCTTACCAGACTGGGGGGGGGACAATGAGCAGTTCTTC.

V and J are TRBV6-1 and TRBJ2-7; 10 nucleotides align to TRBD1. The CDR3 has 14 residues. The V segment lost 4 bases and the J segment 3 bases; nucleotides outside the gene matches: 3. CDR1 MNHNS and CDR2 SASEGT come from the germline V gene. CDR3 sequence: CASSAGQGLYEQYF. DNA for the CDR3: TGTGCCAGCAGTGCGGGACAGGGGCTCTACGAGCAGTACTTC.

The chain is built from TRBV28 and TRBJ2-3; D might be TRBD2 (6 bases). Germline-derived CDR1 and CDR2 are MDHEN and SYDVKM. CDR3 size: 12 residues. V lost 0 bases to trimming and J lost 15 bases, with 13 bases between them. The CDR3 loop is CASSLWASDTYF. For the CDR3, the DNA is TGTGCCAGCAGTTTATGGGCTAGCGACACTTATTTT.

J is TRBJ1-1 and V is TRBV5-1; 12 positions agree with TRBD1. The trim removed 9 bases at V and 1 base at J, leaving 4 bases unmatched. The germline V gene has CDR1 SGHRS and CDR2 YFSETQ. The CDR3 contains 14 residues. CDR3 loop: CATGTGGRNTEAFF. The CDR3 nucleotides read TGCGCCACTGGGACAGGGGGCAGGAACACTGAAGCTTTCTTT.

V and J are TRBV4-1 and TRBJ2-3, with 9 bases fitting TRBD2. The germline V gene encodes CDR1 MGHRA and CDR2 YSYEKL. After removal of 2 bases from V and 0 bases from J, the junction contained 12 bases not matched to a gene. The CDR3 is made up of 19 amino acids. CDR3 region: CASSQHTGTSWPSTDTQYF. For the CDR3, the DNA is TGCGCCAGCAGCCAACACACCGGGACTAGCTGGCCTAGCACAGATACGCAGTATTTT.

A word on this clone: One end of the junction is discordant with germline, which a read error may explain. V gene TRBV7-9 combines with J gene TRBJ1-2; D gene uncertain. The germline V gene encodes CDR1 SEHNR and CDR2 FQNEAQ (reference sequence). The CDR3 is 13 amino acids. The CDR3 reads CASSLAGKVGYTF. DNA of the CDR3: TGTGCCAGCAGCCTAGCCGGGAAGGTTGGCTACACCTTC.

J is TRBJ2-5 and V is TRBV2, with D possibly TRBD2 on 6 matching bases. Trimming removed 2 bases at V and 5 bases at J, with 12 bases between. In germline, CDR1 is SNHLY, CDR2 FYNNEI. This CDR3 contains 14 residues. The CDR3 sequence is CASSESTRRETQYF. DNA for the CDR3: TGTGCCAGCAGTGAATCGACTAGAAGGGAGACCCAGTACTTC.

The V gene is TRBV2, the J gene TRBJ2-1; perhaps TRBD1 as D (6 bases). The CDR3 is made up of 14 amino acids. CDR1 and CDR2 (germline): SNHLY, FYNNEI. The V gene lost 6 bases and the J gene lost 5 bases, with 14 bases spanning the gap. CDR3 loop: CASRVDRPNNEQFF. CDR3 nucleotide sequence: TGTGCCAGCAGAGTTGACAGGCCGAACAATGAGCAGTTCTTC. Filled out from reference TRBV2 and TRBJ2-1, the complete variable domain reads EPEVTQTPSHQVTQMGQEVILRCVPISNHLYFYWYRQILGQKVEFLVSFYNNEISEKSEIFDDQFSVERPDGSNFTLKIRSTKLEDSAMYFCASRVDRPNNEQFFGPGTRLTVL.

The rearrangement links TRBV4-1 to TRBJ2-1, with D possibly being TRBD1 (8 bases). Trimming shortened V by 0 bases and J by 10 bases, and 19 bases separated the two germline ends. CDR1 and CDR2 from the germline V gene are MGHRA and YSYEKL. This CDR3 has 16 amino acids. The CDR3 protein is CASSQDFRGREHEQFF. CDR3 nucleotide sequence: TGCGCCAGCAGCCAAGATTTCAGGGGGCGGGAGCACGAGCAGTTCTTC.

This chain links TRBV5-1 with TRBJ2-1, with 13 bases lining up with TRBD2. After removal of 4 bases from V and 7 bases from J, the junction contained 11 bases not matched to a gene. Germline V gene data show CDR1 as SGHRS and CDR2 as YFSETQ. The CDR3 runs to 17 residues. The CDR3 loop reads CASSPLAGGPSGNEQFF. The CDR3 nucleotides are TGCGCCAGCAGCCCACTAGCGGGAGGGCCCTCGGGAAATGAGCAGTTCTTC.

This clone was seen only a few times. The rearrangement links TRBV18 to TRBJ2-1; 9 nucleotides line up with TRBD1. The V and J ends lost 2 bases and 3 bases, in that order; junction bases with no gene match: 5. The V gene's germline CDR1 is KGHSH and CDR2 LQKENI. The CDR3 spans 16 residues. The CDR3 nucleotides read TGTGCCAGCTCACCAAGGGGGGACAGGGTCTACAATGAGCAGTTCTTC. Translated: CASSPRGDRVYNEQFF.